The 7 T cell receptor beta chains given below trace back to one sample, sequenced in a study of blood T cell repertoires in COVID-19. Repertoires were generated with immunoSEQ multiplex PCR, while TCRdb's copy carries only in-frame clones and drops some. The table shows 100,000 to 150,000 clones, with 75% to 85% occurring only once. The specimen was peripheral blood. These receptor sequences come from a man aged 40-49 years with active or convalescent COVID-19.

CDR3: CSSRVEAEAFF. In DNA form, the CDR3 reads TGCAGCTCTAGGGTGGAGGCTGAAGCTTTCTTT. This chain connects TRBV29-1 to TRBJ1-1; D is undetermined. Looked up from germline, CDR1 is SQVTM and CDR2 is ANQGSEA. The CDR3 covers 11 residues. Trimming left V 8 bases short and J 6 bases short, with 13 bases between.

This CDR3 reads CASIPPTGVNTEAFF. CDR3 coding DNA: TGTGCCAGCATCCCGCCGACAGGAGTGAACACTGAAGCTTTCTTT. The rearrangement uses TRBV28 and TRBJ1-1, with D perhaps matching TRBD1 (6 bases). The CDR3 runs 15 residues. Germline-derived CDR1 and CDR2 are MDHEN and SYDVKM. Trimming left V 7 bases short and J 0 bases short, with 15 bases between.

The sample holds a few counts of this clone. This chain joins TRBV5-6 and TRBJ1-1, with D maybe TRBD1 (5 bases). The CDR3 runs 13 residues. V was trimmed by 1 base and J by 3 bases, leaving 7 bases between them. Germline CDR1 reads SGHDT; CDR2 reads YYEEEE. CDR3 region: CASSLRGYTEAFF. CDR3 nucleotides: TGTGCCAGCAGCTTGCGGGGGTACACTGAAGCTTTCTTT.

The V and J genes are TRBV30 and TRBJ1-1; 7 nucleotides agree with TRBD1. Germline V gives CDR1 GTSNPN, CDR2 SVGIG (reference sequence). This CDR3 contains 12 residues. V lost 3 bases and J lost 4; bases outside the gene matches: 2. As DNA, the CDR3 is TGTGCCTGGAGACAGGGGATCACTGAAGCTTTCTTT. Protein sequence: CAWRQGITEAFF. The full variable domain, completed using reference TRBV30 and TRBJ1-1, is SQTIHQWPATLVQPVGSPLSLECTVEGTSNPNLYWYRQAAGRGLQLLFYSVGIGQISSEVPQNLSASRPQDRQFILSSKKLLLSDSGFYLCAWRQGITEAFFGQGTRLTVV.

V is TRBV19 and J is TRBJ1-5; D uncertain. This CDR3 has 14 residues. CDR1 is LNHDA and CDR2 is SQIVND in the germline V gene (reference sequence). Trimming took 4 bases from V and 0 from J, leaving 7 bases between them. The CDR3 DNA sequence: TGTGCCAGTAGTAGAGTGAGTAGCAATCAGCCCCAGCATTTT. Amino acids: CASSRVSSNQPQHF. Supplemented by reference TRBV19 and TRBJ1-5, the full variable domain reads DGGITQSPKYLFRKEGQNVTLSCEQNLNHDAMYWYRQDPGQGLRLIYYSQIVNDFQKGDIAEGYSVSREKKESFPLTVTSAQKNPTAFYLCASSRVSSNQPQHFGDGTRLSIL.

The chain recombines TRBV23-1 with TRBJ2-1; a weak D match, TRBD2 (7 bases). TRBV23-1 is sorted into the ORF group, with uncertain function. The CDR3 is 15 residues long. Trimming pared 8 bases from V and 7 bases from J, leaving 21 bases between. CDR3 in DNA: TGCGCCAGCTGGCCTGCGGGGGCTAAAGATAATGAGCAGTTCTTC. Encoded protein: CASWPAGAKDNEQFF.

CDR3 region: CASSLTGSSGNTIYF. DNA of the CDR3: TGTGCCAGCAGCCTCACAGGAAGCTCTGGAAACACCATATATTTT. The rearrangement uses TRBV6-5 and TRBJ1-3, with a possible D match to TRBD1 (5 bases). V shed 6 bases and J shed 0 bases, with 12 bases lying between them. The CDR3 has 15 residues. Germline values: CDR1 MNHEY, CDR2 SVGAGI.